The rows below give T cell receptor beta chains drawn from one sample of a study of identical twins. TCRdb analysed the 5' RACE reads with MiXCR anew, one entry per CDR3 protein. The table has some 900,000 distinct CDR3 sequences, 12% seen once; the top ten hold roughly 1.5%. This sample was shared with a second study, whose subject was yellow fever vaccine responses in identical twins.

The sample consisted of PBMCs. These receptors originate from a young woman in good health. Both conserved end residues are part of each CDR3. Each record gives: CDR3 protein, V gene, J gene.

CDR3 protein: CASSLKDGYGYTF; V gene: TRBV6-5; J gene: TRBJ1-2
CDR3 protein: CSSGSYNSPLHF; V gene: TRBV20-1; J gene: TRBJ1-6
CDR3 protein: CASSLAVLAGPSSYNEQFF; V gene: TRBV11-1; J gene: TRBJ2-1
CDR3 protein: CASSLGPDVFSGANVLTF; V gene: TRBV5-1; J gene: TRBJ2-6
CDR3 protein: CASTLQGRFEQYF; V gene: TRBV18; J gene: TRBJ2-7
CDR3 protein: CASSQRGDAYGYTF; V gene: TRBV3-1; J gene: TRBJ1-2
CDR3 protein: CASSEYNYGYTF; V gene: TRBV6-1; J gene: TRBJ1-2
CDR3 protein: CSARGSSGANTGELFF; V gene: TRBV20-1; J gene: TRBJ2-2
CDR3 protein: CASSYGQEPPNEQFF; V gene: TRBV6-5; J gene: TRBJ2-1
CDR3 protein: CASRDRGRDQPQHF; V gene: TRBV2; J gene: TRBJ1-5
CDR3 protein: CASSSRQARNYEQYF; V gene: TRBV12-3/TRBV12-4; J gene: TRBJ2-7
CDR3 protein: CASSFAGTRNEQYF; V gene: TRBV7-9; J gene: TRBJ2-7
CDR3 protein: CASSQAASRSGAGELFF; V gene: TRBV4-2; J gene: TRBJ2-2
CDR3 protein: CATSRNYGTSGEQYF; V gene: TRBV15; J gene: TRBJ2-7
CDR3 protein: CASSSRMEHEQYF; V gene: TRBV12-3/TRBV12-4; J gene: TRBJ2-7
CDR3 protein: CASSLSAGDRWETQYF; V gene: TRBV27; J gene: TRBJ2-5
CDR3 protein: CSARVQDYGYTF; V gene: TRBV20-1; J gene: TRBJ1-2
CDR3 protein: CSARSGSLTGELFF; V gene: TRBV20-1; J gene: TRBJ2-2
CDR3 protein: CASSPTGTGGQDEQYF; V gene: TRBV6-1; J gene: TRBJ2-7
CDR3 protein: CASRLGTPGTGELFF; V gene: TRBV5-1; J gene: TRBJ2-2
CDR3 protein: CASTYTYRGLAKNIQYF; V gene: TRBV28; J gene: TRBJ2-4